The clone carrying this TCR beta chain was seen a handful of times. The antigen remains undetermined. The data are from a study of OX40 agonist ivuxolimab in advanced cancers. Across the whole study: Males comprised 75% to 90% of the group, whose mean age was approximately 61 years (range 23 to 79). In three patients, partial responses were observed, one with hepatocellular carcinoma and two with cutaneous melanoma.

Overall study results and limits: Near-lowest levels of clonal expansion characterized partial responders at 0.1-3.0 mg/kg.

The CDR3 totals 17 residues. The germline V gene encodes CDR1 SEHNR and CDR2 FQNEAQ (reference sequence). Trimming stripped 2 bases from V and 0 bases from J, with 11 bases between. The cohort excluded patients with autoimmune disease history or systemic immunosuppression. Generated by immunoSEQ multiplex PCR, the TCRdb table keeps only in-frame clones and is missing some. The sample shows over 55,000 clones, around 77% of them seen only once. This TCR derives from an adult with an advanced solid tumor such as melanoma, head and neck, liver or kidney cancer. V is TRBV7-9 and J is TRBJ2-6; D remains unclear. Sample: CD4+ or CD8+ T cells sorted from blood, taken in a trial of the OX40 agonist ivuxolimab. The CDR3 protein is CASSLYPGFSGANVLTF. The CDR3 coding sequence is TGTGCCAGCAGCTTATATCCGGGTTTCTCTGGGGCCAACGTCCTGACTTTC.